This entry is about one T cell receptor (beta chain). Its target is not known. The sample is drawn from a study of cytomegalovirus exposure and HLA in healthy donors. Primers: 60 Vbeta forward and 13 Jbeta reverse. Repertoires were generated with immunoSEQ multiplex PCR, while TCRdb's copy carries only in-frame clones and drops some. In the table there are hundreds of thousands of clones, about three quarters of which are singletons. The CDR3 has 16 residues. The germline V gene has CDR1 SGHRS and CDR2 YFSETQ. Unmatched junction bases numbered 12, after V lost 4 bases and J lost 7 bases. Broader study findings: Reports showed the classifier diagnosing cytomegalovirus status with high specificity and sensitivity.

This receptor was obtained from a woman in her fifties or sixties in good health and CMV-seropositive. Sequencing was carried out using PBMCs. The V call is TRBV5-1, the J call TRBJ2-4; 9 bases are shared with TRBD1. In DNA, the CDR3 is TGCGCCAGCAGCGTTGTGGGGGGGACAGGGAGGAACATTCAGTACTTC. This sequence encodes CASSVVGGTGRNIQYF.